The rows below give T cell receptor beta chains drawn from one sample of a study of beta chain features in type 1 diabetes. The repertoire was sequenced with immunoSEQ multiplex PCR; TCRdb's copy has only in-frame clones and lacks some. The sample lists approximately 250,000 clones, roughly 16% occurring once. Sequencing was performed on naive CD4+ T cells from blood. The receptors shown here come from a man aged 30 to 45 with type 1 diabetes. The CDR3 runs from the conserved cysteine through the conserved F or W. D genes are given only for firm matches. Not every row has a clone size; where given, it reads once, few, many or a size class.

D gene: .; J gene: TRBJ2-3; clone size: few; V gene: TRBV9; CDR3 length: 13; CDR3 DNA: TGTGCCAGCAGCGTAGACAGGGTGAATACGCAGTATTTT; CDR3 protein: CASSVDRVNTQYF
D gene: .; J gene: TRBJ2-1; clone size: .; V gene: TRBV14; CDR3 length: 12; CDR3 DNA: TGTGCCAGCAGCCAAAGCTATTATGAGCAGTTCTTC; CDR3 protein: CASSQSYYEQFF
D gene: .; J gene: TRBJ2-4; clone size: few; V gene: TRBV5-4; CDR3 length: 12; CDR3 DNA: TGTGCCACCGGACAGCTAGATCACATTCAGTACTTC; CDR3 protein: CATGQLDHIQYF
D gene: .; J gene: TRBJ1-4; clone size: .; V gene: TRBV9; CDR3 length: 14; CDR3 DNA: TGTGCCAGCACGCGGGCCGCAACTAATGAAAAACTGTTTTTT; CDR3 protein: CASTRAATNEKLFF
D gene: TRBD1; J gene: TRBJ2-3; clone size: .; V gene: TRBV7-9; CDR3 length: 15; CDR3 DNA: TGTGCCAGCAGACCGACAGGGGGCGGCACAGATACGCAGTATTTT; CDR3 protein: CASRPTGGGTDTQYF
D gene: .; J gene: TRBJ2-3; clone size: .; V gene: TRBV9; CDR3 length: 15; CDR3 DNA: TGTGCCAGCAGCGTAGAGGACGGTCGCACAGATACGCAGTATTTT; CDR3 protein: CASSVEDGRTDTQYF
D gene: .; J gene: TRBJ2-7; clone size: few; V gene: TRBV12-5; CDR3 length: 12; CDR3 DNA: TGTGCTAGTGGACTTGGGGACGGCGAGCAGTACTTC; CDR3 protein: CASGLGDGEQYF
D gene: TRBD1; J gene: TRBJ1-5; clone size: .; V gene: TRBV10-3; CDR3 length: 14; CDR3 DNA: TGTGCCATCAGTGATACAGGGGGCAATCAGCCCCAGCATTTT; CDR3 protein: CAISDTGGNQPQHF
D gene: .; J gene: TRBJ2-5; clone size: few; V gene: TRBV25-1; CDR3 length: 17; CDR3 DNA: TGTGCCAGCAGTGATTCTGGGGGCAGAATGGTGACGGAGACCCAGTACTTC; CDR3 protein: CASSDSGGRMVTETQYF
D gene: .; J gene: TRBJ2-7; clone size: few; V gene: TRBV5-1; CDR3 length: 14; CDR3 DNA: TGCGCCAGCAGCCTAACTACAGGGTTAGGCGAGCAGTACTTC; CDR3 protein: CASSLTTGLGEQYF
D gene: TRBD1; J gene: TRBJ1-4; clone size: .; V gene: TRBV7-9; CDR3 length: 13; CDR3 DNA: TGTGCCAGCACCCCGACAGGGGGGGAAAAACTGTTTTTT; CDR3 protein: CASTPTGGEKLFF
D gene: TRBD1; J gene: TRBJ1-2; clone size: .; V gene: TRBV25-1; CDR3 length: 14; CDR3 DNA: TGTGCCAGCAGTGTAGGGGACAGCAACTATGGCTACACCTTC; CDR3 protein: CASSVGDSNYGYTF
D gene: .; J gene: TRBJ2-2; clone size: few; V gene: TRBV21-1; CDR3 length: 10; CDR3 DNA: TGTGCCAGAAATTCCGGGGAGCTGTTTTTT; CDR3 protein: CARNSGELFF
D gene: .; J gene: TRBJ1-4; clone size: few; V gene: TRBV29-1; CDR3 length: 13; CDR3 DNA: TGCAGCGTTAGCGACGGTCATAATGAAAAACTGTTTTTT; CDR3 protein: CSVSDGHNEKLFF
D gene: TRBD2; J gene: TRBJ2-1; clone size: .; V gene: TRBV29-1; CDR3 length: 15; CDR3 DNA: TGCAGCGTCCGGGGGATAGCGGGTTCCTACAATGAGCAGTTCTTC; CDR3 protein: CSVRGIAGSYNEQFF
D gene: TRBD2; J gene: TRBJ2-3; clone size: few; V gene: TRBV30; CDR3 length: 16; CDR3 DNA: TGTGCCTGGGAAAAGTCCGGGACTAGCTTTACAGATACGCAGTATTTT; CDR3 protein: CAWEKSGTSFTDTQYF
D gene: .; J gene: TRBJ2-7; clone size: .; V gene: TRBV7-2; CDR3 length: 14; CDR3 DNA: TGTGCCAGCAGCTTTACCAGAGAGGCCCACGAGCAGTACTTC; CDR3 protein: CASSFTREAHEQYF